This TCR beta chain stems from a study of blood T cell repertoires in COVID-19. Overall study context: COVID-19 samples from acute and convalescent phases originated in the United States, Italy and Spain. Sources were T cells, B-cell-depleted T cells, or PBMCs; the material itself was cDNA or gDNA.

While infection was still active, Seattle patients were enrolled and then followed longitudinally. As processed by the authors: Estimates of nucleated cell counts were drawn from the amplification of reference gene primers. TCRdb's copy holds only in-frame clones and misses some; the assay was immunoSEQ multiplex PCR. That table is the source of V, J and clone size, and D and trimming were worked out from the DNA. The sample yields 450,000 or so clones, roughly 90% seen once. Trimming removed 7 bases from V and 2 bases from J, with 17 bases in between. The germline V gene encodes CDR1 SGHNT and CDR2 YENEEA. This CDR3 is 15 amino acids long.

The chain joins TRBV11-3 to TRBJ2-5; a weak D match, TRBD2 (6 bases). The sequence was collected from a young man with COVID-19, enrolled during active disease. Sequenced: peripheral blood. The CDR3 sequence: CASNRMAGSQETQYF. The DNA for the CDR3 is TGTGCCAGCAACCGGATGGCGGGATCTCAAGAGACCCAGTACTTC.